This T cell receptor beta chain was observed in a study of blood T cell repertoires in COVID-19. Germline V gene sequence: CDR1 LNHDA, CDR2 SQIVND (reference sequence). Trimming cost V 4 bases and J 3 bases; bases outside gene matches: 11. The CDR3 is 16 residues long. Clones were read by immunoSEQ multiplex PCR, and TCRdb kept only the in-frame ones, dropping some. The sample has 80,000 to 85,000 clones, 85% to 90% seen once. Sequenced input: peripheral blood. The sequence was collected from a woman of 80 years or more with acute or convalescent COVID-19. The V gene is TRBV19, the J gene TRBJ1-2, with TRBD1 identical over 7 bases. CDR3 in DNA: TGTGCCAGTAGTACAAGCATCAGGGGGGTGGACTATGGCTACACCTTC. Encoded protein: CASSTSIRGVDYGYTF.